The TCR beta chain described here comes from a study of cytomegalovirus exposure and HLA in healthy donors. General study findings and limits: A few CMV-associated chains proved CMV antigen-specific in vitro.

The PCR used 60 Vbeta and 13 Jbeta primers. Clones were read by immunoSEQ multiplex PCR, and TCRdb kept only the in-frame ones, dropping some. The table records around 130,000 clones, just under 85% of them present only once. Germline-derived CDR1 and CDR2 are SGHTA and FQGNSA. The ends lost 2 bases at V and 5 bases at J; junction bases unmatched: 5. This CDR3 is built from 15 residues. Notes on this clone: What it binds is unknown.

The chain links TRBV7-2 to TRBJ1-5; 8 positions agree with TRBD1. This clonotype originated in a boy aged 2-15 years in good health and CMV-seronegative. The sequenced sample consisted of PBMCs. The CDR3: CASSLSQGAYQPQHF. In DNA form, the CDR3 reads TGTGCCAGCAGCTTAAGTCAGGGGGCGTATCAGCCCCAGCATTTT.